This is a list of T cell receptor beta chains from one sample in a study of blood T cell repertoires in COVID-19. Sequencing used immunoSEQ multiplex PCR; TCRdb keeps in-frame clones, though not all of them. Of 200,000 to 250,000 clones listed, around 81% are singletons. The sample taken for sequencing was peripheral blood. These receptors were taken from a woman aged 55-70 years with acute or convalescent COVID-19. CDR3s include the opening cysteine and the closing phenylalanine or tryptophan. A D gene is named only where the DNA matches it firmly. Where a row states a size, it is once, few, many or the class of an expanded clone; other rows omit it.

cdr3_nt: TGTGCCAGCAGGGACCGGGACAGGAACAATGAGCAGTTCTTC
cdr3_aa: CASRDRDRNNEQFF
d_call: TRBD1
j_call: TRBJ2-1
clone_size: NA
v_call: TRBV6-5

cdr3_nt: TGTGCCAGCAGTAAACAGGGTCGCGGCTACACCTTC
cdr3_aa: CASSKQGRGYTF
d_call: NA
j_call: TRBJ1-2
clone_size: NA
v_call: TRBV6-5

cdr3_nt: TGTGCCAGCGGATCGGACAGGACGAACACTGAAGCTTTCTTT
cdr3_aa: CASGSDRTNTEAFF
d_call: TRBD1
j_call: TRBJ1-1
clone_size: few
v_call: TRBV9

cdr3_nt: TGTGCCAGCAGTGAAGCCCGCGCCCGGGACTTACAAGACGAGCAGTACTTC
cdr3_aa: CASSEARARDLQDEQYF
d_call: NA
j_call: TRBJ2-7
clone_size: NA
v_call: TRBV2

cdr3_nt: TGTGCCAGCAGCTTATTTGCCGGGGCCTACAATGAGCAGTTCTTC
cdr3_aa: CASSLFAGAYNEQFF
d_call: NA
j_call: TRBJ2-1
clone_size: NA
v_call: TRBV7-2

cdr3_nt: TGTGCCAGCTCCCGGGGGGCTAATAATTCACCCCTCCACTTT
cdr3_aa: CASSRGANNSPLHF
d_call: NA
j_call: TRBJ1-6
clone_size: NA
v_call: TRBV13

cdr3_nt: TGTGCTAGCAGCTTAGGAGCAAGCGGTCAAGAGACCCAGTACTTC
cdr3_aa: CASSLGASGQETQYF
d_call: NA
j_call: TRBJ2-5
clone_size: few
v_call: TRBV7-7

cdr3_nt: TGTGCCAGCTGCGGTAGGGGAGGTGAGCAGTTCTTC
cdr3_aa: CASCGRGGEQFF
d_call: NA
j_call: TRBJ2-1
clone_size: NA
v_call: TRBV2

cdr3_nt: TGTGCCAGCAGTGCGGGACCGAACTATGGCTACACCTTC
cdr3_aa: CASSAGPNYGYTF
d_call: NA
j_call: TRBJ1-2
clone_size: NA
v_call: TRBV12-3/TRBV12-4

cdr3_nt: TGCGCCAGCACGAGAGCAGGGTCCTATAATTCACCCCTCCACTTT
cdr3_aa: CASTRAGSYNSPLHF
d_call: NA
j_call: TRBJ1-6
clone_size: few
v_call: TRBV10-2

cdr3_nt: TGTGCCAGCAGGACCCCCGGGACATTTTATGGCTACACCTTC
cdr3_aa: CASRTPGTFYGYTF
d_call: NA
j_call: TRBJ1-2
clone_size: NA
v_call: TRBV6-5

cdr3_nt: TGTGCCAGCAGCTGGGACTCAATGTCCAATGAGCAGTTCTTC
cdr3_aa: CASSWDSMSNEQFF
d_call: NA
j_call: TRBJ2-1
clone_size: NA
v_call: TRBV5-4

cdr3_nt: TGTGCCAGCAGTCCGGATCGGAACAGGGGGCTTAACTATGGCTACACCTTC
cdr3_aa: CASSPDRNRGLNYGYTF
d_call: TRBD1
j_call: TRBJ1-2
clone_size: few
v_call: TRBV5-5

cdr3_nt: TGTGCCAGCAGTTCCCACAGGGTTAATCAGCCCCAGCATTTT
cdr3_aa: CASSSHRVNQPQHF
d_call: NA
j_call: TRBJ1-5
clone_size: NA
v_call: TRBV6-2/TRBV6-3

cdr3_nt: TGTGCCAGCAGCCAGGGACTAGCGGGGGGCGCCGCGGCAGATACGCAGTATTTT
cdr3_aa: CASSQGLAGGAAADTQYF
d_call: TRBD2
j_call: TRBJ2-3
clone_size: NA
v_call: TRBV3-1/TRBV3-2

cdr3_nt: TGTGCCAGCAGCTTAAGACTAGCGGGGGATCAAGAGACCCAGTACTTC
cdr3_aa: CASSLRLAGDQETQYF
d_call: TRBD2
j_call: TRBJ2-5
clone_size: NA
v_call: TRBV5-4

cdr3_nt: TGTGCCAGCAGCTCGACTAGCGGGAGCCAGAATGAGCAGTTCTTC
cdr3_aa: CASSSTSGSQNEQFF
d_call: TRBD2
j_call: TRBJ2-1
clone_size: NA
v_call: TRBV7-9

cdr3_nt: TGTGCCAGCAGAAGGACAGGGGTTGGCTATGGCTACACCTTC
cdr3_aa: CASRRTGVGYGYTF
d_call: TRBD1
j_call: TRBJ1-2
clone_size: NA
v_call: TRBV5-6

cdr3_nt: TGTGCCAGCGAGGGGACAGGGGCCGGGGAGCTGTTTTTT
cdr3_aa: CASEGTGAGELFF
d_call: TRBD1
j_call: TRBJ2-2
clone_size: many
v_call: TRBV6-5

cdr3_nt: TGTGCCAGTAGTCTCAATTCACCCGCAGTCTATGGCTACACCTTC
cdr3_aa: CASSLNSPAVYGYTF
d_call: NA
j_call: TRBJ1-2
clone_size: NA
v_call: TRBV19

cdr3_nt: TGTGCCAGCAGTAAACAACAGGTGCGGTACGAGCAGTACTTC
cdr3_aa: CASSKQQVRYEQYF
d_call: NA
j_call: TRBJ2-7
clone_size: few
v_call: TRBV6-6

cdr3_nt: TGTGCCAGCAGCGTAGGGACAGGGGCCGAGACCCAGTACTTC
cdr3_aa: CASSVGTGAETQYF
d_call: TRBD1
j_call: TRBJ2-5
clone_size: NA
v_call: TRBV9

cdr3_nt: TGTGCCAGCAGCGTAGAGTCGAGGGGAGGGGAGACCCAGTACTTC
cdr3_aa: CASSVESRGGETQYF
d_call: TRBD2
j_call: TRBJ2-5
clone_size: NA
v_call: TRBV9

cdr3_nt: TGTGCCAGCAGTTTAGGACAGGGTAATTCACCCCTCCACTTT
cdr3_aa: CASSLGQGNSPLHF
d_call: TRBD1
j_call: TRBJ1-6
clone_size: NA
v_call: TRBV6-5

cdr3_nt: TGTGCCATCAGTGGGACAGGGGGCTCTTATGGCTACACCTTC
cdr3_aa: CAISGTGGSYGYTF
d_call: TRBD1
j_call: TRBJ1-2
clone_size: NA
v_call: TRBV10-3

cdr3_nt: TGCGCCAGCAGCCCAGAGGTAGGGGTCTACTACGAGCAGTACTTC
cdr3_aa: CASSPEVGVYYEQYF
d_call: NA
j_call: TRBJ2-7
clone_size: NA
v_call: TRBV5-1

cdr3_nt: TGTGCCTGGAGGGCGACCGGGACACAGTTCTACGAGCAGTACTTC
cdr3_aa: CAWRATGTQFYEQYF
d_call: NA
j_call: TRBJ2-7
clone_size: NA
v_call: TRBV30

cdr3_nt: TGCGCCAGCAGCCAAGATAGCGGGGCGGCCACTGAAGCTTTCTTT
cdr3_aa: CASSQDSGAATEAFF
d_call: NA
j_call: TRBJ1-1
clone_size: NA
v_call: TRBV4-3

cdr3_nt: TGTGCCAGCAGACCTACAGGGGTGCCAAGTGAAAAACTGTTTTTT
cdr3_aa: CASRPTGVPSEKLFF
d_call: TRBD1
j_call: TRBJ1-4
clone_size: NA
v_call: TRBV11-2

cdr3_nt: TGTGCCACCAACGCAGGGGTGAACGAGCAGTACTTC
cdr3_aa: CATNAGVNEQYF
d_call: NA
j_call: TRBJ2-7
clone_size: NA
v_call: TRBV24-1

cdr3_nt: TGTGCCAGCAGCCAAGATACGGTTCTGACTTTC
cdr3_aa: CASSQDTVLTF
d_call: NA
j_call: TRBJ2-6
clone_size: NA
v_call: TRBV3-1/TRBV3-2

cdr3_nt: TGTGCCACCAAGGACAGGGAGATTAGCAATCAGCCCCAGCATTTT
cdr3_aa: CATKDREISNQPQHF
d_call: TRBD1
j_call: TRBJ1-5
clone_size: NA
v_call: TRBV10-3

cdr3_nt: TGTGCCAGTAGTATTGGGACTCGTTCAGAAAAACTGTTTTTT
cdr3_aa: CASSIGTRSEKLFF
d_call: NA
j_call: TRBJ1-4
clone_size: NA
v_call: TRBV19

cdr3_nt: TGCGCCAGCAGCTTGGAAAGTCCTAGCTCTGGAAACACCATATATTTT
cdr3_aa: CASSLESPSSGNTIYF
d_call: NA
j_call: TRBJ1-3
clone_size: NA
v_call: TRBV5-1

cdr3_nt: TGTGCCAGCAGTGCCCTCTTATCAGGGTCTGGAAACACCATATATTTT
cdr3_aa: CASSALLSGSGNTIYF
d_call: NA
j_call: TRBJ1-3
clone_size: NA
v_call: TRBV28

cdr3_nt: TGTGCCAGTAGTATGACTCTTCCAGGGGCTTCAACTGGAAACACCATATATTTT
cdr3_aa: CASSMTLPGASTGNTIYF
d_call: NA
j_call: TRBJ1-3
clone_size: few
v_call: TRBV19

cdr3_nt: TGTGCCAGCAGCTTAGGTGGGACAGGGAAGACCGGGGAGCTGTTTTTT
cdr3_aa: CASSLGGTGKTGELFF
d_call: TRBD1
j_call: TRBJ2-2
clone_size: NA
v_call: TRBV7-9

cdr3_nt: TGTGCCAGCAGTTTTGTGCAGGGGGCGACGGAGGTAGCTTTCTTT
cdr3_aa: CASSFVQGATEVAFF
d_call: TRBD1
j_call: TRBJ1-1
clone_size: NA
v_call: TRBV28

cdr3_nt: TGCGCCAGCAGCTGGGACAACGGAGAGCAGTACTTC
cdr3_aa: CASSWDNGEQYF
d_call: NA
j_call: TRBJ2-7
clone_size: NA
v_call: TRBV5-1

cdr3_nt: TGTGCCAGCAGCCAAATAAAGCAAAGCTCTGGAAACACCATATATTTT
cdr3_aa: CASSQIKQSSGNTIYF
d_call: NA
j_call: TRBJ1-3
clone_size: NA
v_call: TRBV4-2